This T cell receptor beta chain was recorded in a study of shared clonotypes between healthy human individuals. General study points: Deeper or shallower sequencing was expected to change how clonotypes are shared among donors.

Donors were healthy HIV-negative adults without recent acute infections or vaccinations. Researchers drew on around 83 million PBMCs for genomic DNA from unsorted samples. An even split of each subset's genomic DNA across several immunoSEQ plates was performed. TCRdb's copy holds only in-frame clones and misses some; the assay was immunoSEQ multiplex PCR. Of hundreds of thousands of clones in the sample, 70% to 80% were seen once. This clone has just a few counts. The target antigen is unknown. Sequenced material: PBMCs. This sequence was found in a woman in her forties in good health. Some clones in this sample may be carry-over from other donors' samples.

The CDR3 DNA is TGTGCCATCAGTTTGGAGGGGCCTGGCACTGAAGCTTTCTTT. Translation: CAISLEGPGTEAFF. The V gene is TRBV10-3, the J gene TRBJ1-1; D possibly corresponds to TRBD1 (5 bases). The CDR3 totals 14 residues. Germline loops: CDR1 ENHRY, CDR2 SYGVKD. The germline V and J ends were trimmed by 5 bases and 4 bases, with 14 bases remaining between them.